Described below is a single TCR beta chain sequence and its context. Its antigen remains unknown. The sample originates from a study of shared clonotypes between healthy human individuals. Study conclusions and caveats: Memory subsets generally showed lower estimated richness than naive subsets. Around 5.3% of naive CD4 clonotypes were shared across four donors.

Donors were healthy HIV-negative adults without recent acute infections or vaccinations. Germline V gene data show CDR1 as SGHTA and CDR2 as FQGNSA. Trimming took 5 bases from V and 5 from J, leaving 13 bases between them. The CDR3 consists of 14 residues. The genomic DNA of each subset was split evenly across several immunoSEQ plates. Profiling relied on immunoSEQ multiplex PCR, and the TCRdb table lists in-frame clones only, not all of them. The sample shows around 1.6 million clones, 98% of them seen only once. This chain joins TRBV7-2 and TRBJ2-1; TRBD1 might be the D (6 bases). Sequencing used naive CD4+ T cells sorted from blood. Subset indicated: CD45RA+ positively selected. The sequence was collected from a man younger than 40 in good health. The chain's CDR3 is CASSTLRTDNEQFF. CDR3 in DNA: TGTGCCAGCAGCACACTCCGGACAGACAATGAGCAGTTCTTC.